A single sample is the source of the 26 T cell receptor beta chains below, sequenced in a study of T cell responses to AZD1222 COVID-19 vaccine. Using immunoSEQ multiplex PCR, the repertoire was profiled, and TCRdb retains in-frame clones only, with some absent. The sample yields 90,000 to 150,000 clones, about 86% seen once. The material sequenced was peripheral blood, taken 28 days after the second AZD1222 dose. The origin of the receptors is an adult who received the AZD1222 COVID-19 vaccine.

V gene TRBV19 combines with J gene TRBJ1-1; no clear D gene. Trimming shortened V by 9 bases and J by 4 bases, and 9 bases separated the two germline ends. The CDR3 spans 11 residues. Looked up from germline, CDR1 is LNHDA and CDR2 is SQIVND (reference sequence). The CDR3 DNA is TGTGCCAGCGGGCCGGGCACTGAAGCTTTCTTT. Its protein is CASGPGTEAFF.

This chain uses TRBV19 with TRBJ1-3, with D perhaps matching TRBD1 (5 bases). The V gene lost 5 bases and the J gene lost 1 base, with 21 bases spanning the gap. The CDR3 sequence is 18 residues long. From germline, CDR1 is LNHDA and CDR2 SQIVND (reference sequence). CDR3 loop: CASSLRSKGTGSGNTIYF. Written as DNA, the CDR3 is TGTGCCAGTAGTCTTCGGTCAAAGGGCACAGGTTCTGGAAACACCATATATTTT.

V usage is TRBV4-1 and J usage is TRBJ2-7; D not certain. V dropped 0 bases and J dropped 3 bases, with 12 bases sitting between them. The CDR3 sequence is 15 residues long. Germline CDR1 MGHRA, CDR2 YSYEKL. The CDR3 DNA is TGCGCCAGCAGCCAAGATCGAGGATTCTACTACGAGCAGTACTTC. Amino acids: CASSQDRGFYYEQYF.

The CDR3 protein is CATAGGPFTDTQYF. The CDR3, as DNA: TGTGCCACAGCGGGGGGGCCTTTCACAGATACGCAGTATTTT. The chain combines TRBV24-1 with TRBJ2-3; TRBD2 agrees at 10 bases. The CDR3 is 14 residues long. V dropped 10 bases and J dropped 2; count of bases not matched to a gene: 5. CDR1 and CDR2 (germline): KGHDR, SFDVKD.

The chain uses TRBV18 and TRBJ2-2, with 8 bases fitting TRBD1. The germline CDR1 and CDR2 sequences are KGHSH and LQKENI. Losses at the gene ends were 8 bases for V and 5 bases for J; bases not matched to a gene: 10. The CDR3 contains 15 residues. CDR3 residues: CASTGQGPPTGELFF. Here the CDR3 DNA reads TGTGCCAGCACCGGACAGGGACCCCCGACCGGGGAGCTGTTTTTT.

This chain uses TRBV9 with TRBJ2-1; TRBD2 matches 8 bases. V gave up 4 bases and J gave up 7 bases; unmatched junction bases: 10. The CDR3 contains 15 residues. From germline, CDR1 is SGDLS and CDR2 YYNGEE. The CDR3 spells CASSRLTGGPNEQFF. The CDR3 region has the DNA TGTGCCAGCAGCCGACTGACGGGGGGGCCGAATGAGCAGTTCTTC.

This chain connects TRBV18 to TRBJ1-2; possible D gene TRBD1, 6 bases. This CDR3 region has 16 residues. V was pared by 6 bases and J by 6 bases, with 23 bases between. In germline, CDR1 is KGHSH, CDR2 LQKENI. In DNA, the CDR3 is TGTGCCAGCTCGACGAAAACCGGGACAAACCTTGATGGCTACACCTTC. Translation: CASSTKTGTNLDGYTF.

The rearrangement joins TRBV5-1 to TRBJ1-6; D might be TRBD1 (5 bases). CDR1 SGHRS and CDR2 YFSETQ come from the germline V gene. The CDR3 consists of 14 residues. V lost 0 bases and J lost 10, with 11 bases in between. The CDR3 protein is CASSLVVGVSPLHF. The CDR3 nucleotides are TGCGCCAGCAGCTTGGTTGTAGGGGTCTCACCCCTCCACTTT.

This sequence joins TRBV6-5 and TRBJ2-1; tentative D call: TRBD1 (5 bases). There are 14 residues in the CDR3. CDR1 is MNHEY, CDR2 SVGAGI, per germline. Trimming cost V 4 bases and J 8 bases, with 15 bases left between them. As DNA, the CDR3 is TGTGCCAGCAGTTCCGCAGGGCCGGAGCATGAGCAGTTCTTC. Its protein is CASSSAGPEHEQFF.

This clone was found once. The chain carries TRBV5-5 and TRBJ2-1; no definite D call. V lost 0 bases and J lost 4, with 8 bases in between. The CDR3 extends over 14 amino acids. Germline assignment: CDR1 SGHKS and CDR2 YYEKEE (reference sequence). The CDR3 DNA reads TGTGCCAGCAGCTTGGTGGTAGTTTACAATGAGCAGTTCTTC. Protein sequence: CASSLVVVYNEQFF.

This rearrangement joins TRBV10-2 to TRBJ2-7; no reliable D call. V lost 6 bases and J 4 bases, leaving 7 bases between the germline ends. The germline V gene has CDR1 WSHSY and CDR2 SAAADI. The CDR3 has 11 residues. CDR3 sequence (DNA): TGCGCCAGCAGCACCAGTTACGAGCAGTACTTC. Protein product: CASSTSYEQYF.

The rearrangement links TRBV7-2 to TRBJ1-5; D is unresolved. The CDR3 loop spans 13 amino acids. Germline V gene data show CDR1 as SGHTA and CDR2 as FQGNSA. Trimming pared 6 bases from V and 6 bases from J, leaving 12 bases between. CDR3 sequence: CASRPGKSQPQHF. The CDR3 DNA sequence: TGTGCCAGCAGACCCGGGAAGAGTCAGCCCCAGCATTTT.

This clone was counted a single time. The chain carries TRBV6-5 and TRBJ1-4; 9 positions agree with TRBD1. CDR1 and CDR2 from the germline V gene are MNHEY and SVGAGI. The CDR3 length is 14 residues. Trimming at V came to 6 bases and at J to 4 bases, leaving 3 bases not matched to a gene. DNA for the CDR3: TGTGCCAGCAGCCCGGACAGGGGTAATGAAAAACTGTTTTTT. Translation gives CASSPDRGNEKLFF.

The CDR3, as DNA: TGTGCCAGCAGTTCCTCTAGGTGGGACTCCGAGCAGTATTTT. It translates to CASSSSRWDSEQYF. The chain carries TRBV6-5 and TRBJ2-3; weak D call: TRBD2 (6 bases). Trimming stripped 4 bases from V and 11 bases from J, with 19 bases between. Germline assignment: CDR1 MNHEY and CDR2 SVGAGI. The CDR3 has 14 residues.

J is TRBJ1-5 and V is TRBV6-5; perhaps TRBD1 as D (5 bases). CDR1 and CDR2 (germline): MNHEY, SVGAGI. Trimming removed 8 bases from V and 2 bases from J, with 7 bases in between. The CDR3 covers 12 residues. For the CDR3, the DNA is TGTGCCAGCCGACAGCGCAATCAGCCCCAGCATTTT. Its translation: CASRQRNQPQHF.

Here the CDR3 reads CASSLQPVTNEKLFF. CDR3 sequence (DNA): TGTGCCAGCAGTTTACAGCCGGTCACTAATGAAAAACTGTTTTTT. J is TRBJ1-4 and V is TRBV27; no clear D gene. V gave up 2 bases and J gave up 2 bases, with 9 bases separating them. CDR3 size: 15 residues. The germline V gene has CDR1 MNHEY and CDR2 SMNVEV (reference sequence).

The CDR3 loop is CASSLTDTQVAFF. As DNA, the CDR3 is TGTGCCAGCAGTTTAACCGACACACAAGTAGCTTTCTTT. This sequence joins TRBV6-5 and TRBJ1-1, with no clear D. Germline values: CDR1 MNHEY, CDR2 SVGAGI. V shed 4 bases and J shed 10 bases, with 16 bases lying between them. The CDR3 is made up of 13 amino acids.

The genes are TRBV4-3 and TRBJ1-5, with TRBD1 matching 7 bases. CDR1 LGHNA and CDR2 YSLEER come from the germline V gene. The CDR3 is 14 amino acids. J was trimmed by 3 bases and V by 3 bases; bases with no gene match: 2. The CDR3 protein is CASSHGTVNQPQHF. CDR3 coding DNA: TGCGCCAGCAGCCATGGGACAGTCAATCAGCCCCAGCATTTT.

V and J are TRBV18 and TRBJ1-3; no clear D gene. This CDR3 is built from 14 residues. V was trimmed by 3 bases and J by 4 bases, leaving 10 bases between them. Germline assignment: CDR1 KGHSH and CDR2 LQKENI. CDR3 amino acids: CASSPQNSGNTIYF. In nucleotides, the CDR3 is TGTGCCAGCTCACCGCAAAATTCGGGAAACACCATATATTTT.

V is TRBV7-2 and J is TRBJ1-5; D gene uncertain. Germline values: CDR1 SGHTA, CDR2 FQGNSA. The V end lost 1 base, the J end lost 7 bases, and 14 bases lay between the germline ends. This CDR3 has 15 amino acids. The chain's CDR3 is CASSLDAGVGQPQHF. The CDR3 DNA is TGTGCCAGCAGCTTAGATGCTGGGGTGGGGCAGCCCCAGCATTTT. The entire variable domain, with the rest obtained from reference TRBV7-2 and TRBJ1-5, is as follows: GAGVSQSPSNKVTEKGKDVELRCDPISGHTALYWYRQSLGQGLEFLIYFQGNSAPDKSGLPSDRFSAERTGGSVSTLTIQRTQQEDSAVYLCASSLDAGVGQPQHFGDGTRLSIL.

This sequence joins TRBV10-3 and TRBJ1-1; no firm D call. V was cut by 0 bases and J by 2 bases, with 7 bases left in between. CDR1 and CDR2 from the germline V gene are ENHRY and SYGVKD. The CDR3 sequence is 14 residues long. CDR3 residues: CAISESKLNTEAFF. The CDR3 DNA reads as TGTGCCATCAGTGAGTCGAAGTTAAACACTGAAGCTTTCTTT.

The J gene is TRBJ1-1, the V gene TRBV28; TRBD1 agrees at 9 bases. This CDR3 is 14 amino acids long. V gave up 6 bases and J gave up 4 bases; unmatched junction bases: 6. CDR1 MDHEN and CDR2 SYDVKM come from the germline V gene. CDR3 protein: CASSLQGAFTEAFF. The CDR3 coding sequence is TGTGCCAGCAGCCTACAGGGGGCCTTCACTGAAGCTTTCTTT.

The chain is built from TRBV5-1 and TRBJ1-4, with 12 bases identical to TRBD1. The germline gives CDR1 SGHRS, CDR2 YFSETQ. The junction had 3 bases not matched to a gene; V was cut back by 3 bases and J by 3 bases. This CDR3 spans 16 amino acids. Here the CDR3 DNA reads TGCGCCAGCAGCTCGGGACAGGGGGCTTCTAATGAAAAACTGTTTTTT. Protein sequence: CASSSGQGASNEKLFF.

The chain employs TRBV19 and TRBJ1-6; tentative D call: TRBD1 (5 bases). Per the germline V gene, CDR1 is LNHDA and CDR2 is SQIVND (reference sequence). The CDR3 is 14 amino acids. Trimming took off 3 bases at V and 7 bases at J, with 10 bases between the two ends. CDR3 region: CASSIDRSNSPLHF. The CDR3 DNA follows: TGTGCCAGTAGTATCGACAGAAGCAATTCACCCCTCCACTTT.

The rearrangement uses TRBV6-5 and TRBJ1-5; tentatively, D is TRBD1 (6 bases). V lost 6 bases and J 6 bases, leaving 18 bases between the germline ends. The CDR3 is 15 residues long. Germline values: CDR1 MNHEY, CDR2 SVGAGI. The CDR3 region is CASSRGGRDPQPQHF. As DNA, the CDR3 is TGTGCCAGCAGCCGCGGGGGGCGCGACCCTCAGCCCCAGCATTTT.

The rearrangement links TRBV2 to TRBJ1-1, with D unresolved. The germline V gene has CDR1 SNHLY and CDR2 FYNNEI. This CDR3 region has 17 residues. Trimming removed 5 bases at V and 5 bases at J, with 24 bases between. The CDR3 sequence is CASSSRLVLLGRTEAFF. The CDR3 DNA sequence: TGTGCCAGCAGTTCACGGCTCGTTTTGTTAGGGAGAACTGAAGCTTTCTTT.